These T cell receptor beta chains were read from a single sample in a study of CD4+ T cells in melanoma. Assay: immunoSEQ multiplex PCR; the TCRdb copy retains only in-frame clones and omits some. The sample holds 6,600 or so clones, about three fifths seen once. Sequencing was done on a sample of cells from a culture (not recorded whether cultured in vitro). All receptors derive from a human donor with melanoma. The CDR3 runs from the conserved cysteine through the conserved F or W. A D gene is named only where the DNA matches it firmly. Not all rows give a size; the values are once, few, many and, for expanded clones, a class.

d_call	j_call	clone_size	v_call	cdr3_aa	cdr3_nt
-	TRBJ2-2	-	TRBV19	CASSILSVAGELFF	TGTGCCAGTAGTATACTATCGGTGGCCGGGGAGCTGTTTTTT
-	TRBJ1-1	few	TRBV30	CALDGRNTEAFF	TGTGCCTTGGACGGTAGGAACACTGAAGCTTTCTTT
TRBD1	TRBJ2-7	medium-sized	TRBV30	CAWVGQFSYEQYF	TGTGCCTGGGTGGGACAGTTCTCCTACGAGCAGTACTTC
TRBD1	TRBJ2-7	-	TRBV3-1/TRBV3-2	CASSQFQTGGSYEQYF	TGTGCCAGCAGCCAATTCCAGACAGGGGGTAGTTACGAGCAGTACTTC
-	TRBJ1-1	-	TRBV7-9	CASRPIGGTEAFF	TGTGCCAGCAGGCCCATCGGGGGCACTGAAGCTTTCTTT
-	TRBJ1-1	once	TRBV28	CASIGDSWAEAFF	TGTGCCAGCATAGGGGATTCGTGGGCTGAAGCTTTCTTT
TRBD1	TRBJ1-2	-	TRBV23-1	CASRTAGTGALGYTF	TGCGCCAGCAGGACGGCCGGGACAGGCGCGTTGGGCTACACCTTC
TRBD1	TRBJ1-3	-	TRBV30	CAWSEGQGRNTIYF	TGTGCCTGGAGTGAGGGACAGGGAAGAAACACCATATATTTT
-	TRBJ2-1	-	TRBV9	CASSEPRAGSSYNEQFF	TGTGCCAGCAGCGAGCCTAGGGCGGGGAGCTCCTACAATGAGCAGTTCTTC
TRBD1	TRBJ2-6	-	TRBV19	CASSTYRGLGSGANVLTF	TGTGCCAGTAGTACTTACAGGGGTTTAGGCTCTGGGGCCAACGTCCTGACTTTC
-	TRBJ1-6	medium-sized	TRBV5-1	CASSLGADTGNSPLHF	TGCGCCAGCAGCTTGGGGGCGGACACGGGTAATTCACCCCTCCACTTT
-	TRBJ1-5	-	TRBV9	CASSVGWGVGQPQHF	TGTGCCAGCAGCGTAGGTTGGGGGGTGGGTCAGCCCCAGCATTTT
-	TRBJ2-7	once	TRBV7-2	CASRTDSLSSYEQYF	TGTGCCAGCAGAACCGACAGCTTGAGCTCCTACGAGCAGTACTTC
-	TRBJ1-1	-	TRBV30	CAWNPGLNTEAFF	TGTGCCTGGAACCCGGGACTGAACACTGAAGCTTTCTTT
-	TRBJ2-1	-	TRBV29-1	CSVEGTVHNEQFF	TGCAGCGTTGAAGGGACAGTCCACAATGAGCAGTTCTTC
TRBD1	TRBJ2-7	-	TRBV7-9	CASSSGTGGTYEQYF	TGTGCCAGCAGCTCAGGGACAGGGGGGACCTACGAGCAGTACTTC
-	TRBJ1-6	once	TRBV6-6	CASSQRQESSYNSPLHF	TGTGCCAGCAGTCAACGACAGGAGAGCTCCTATAATTCACCCCTCCACTTT
TRBD1	TRBJ1-3	-	TRBV19	CASRTPGQFSGNTIYF	TGTGCCAGTAGGACTCCGGGACAGTTCTCTGGAAACACCATATATTTT
-	TRBJ1-1	-	TRBV29-1	CSVGGYTEAFF	TGCAGCGTTGGGGGCTACACTGAAGCTTTCTTT
-	TRBJ1-1	few	TRBV3-1/TRBV3-2	CASSQTLGNTEAFF	TGTGCCAGCAGCCAGACCCTTGGTAACACTGAAGCTTTCTTT
-	TRBJ2-2	few	TRBV20-1	CSALHAGELFF	TGCAGTGCTCTACACGCCGGGGAGCTGTTTTTT
TRBD1	TRBJ2-2	-	TRBV6-4	CASSAQGYTGELFF	TGTGCCAGCTCAGCACAGGGGTACACCGGGGAGCTGTTTTTT
-	TRBJ2-7	-	TRBV7-8	CASSLEIYEQYF	TGTGCCAGCAGCTTAGAAATCTACGAGCAGTACTTC
-	TRBJ2-1	few	TRBV10-2	CASSEGPDYNEQFF	TGCGCCAGCAGTGAGGGCCCGGACTACAATGAGCAGTTCTTC
TRBD2	TRBJ2-1	-	TRBV5-1	CASSLYAGGSYNEQFF	TGCGCCAGCAGCTTGTATGCGGGGGGGTCCTACAATGAGCAGTTCTTC
-	TRBJ2-6	-	TRBV7-6	CASSPEFLSGANVLTF	TGTGCCAGCAGTCCTGAGTTCCTCTCTGGGGCCAACGTCCTGACTTTC
-	TRBJ1-5	-	TRBV10-3	CAISESSGLGNQPQHF	TGTGCCATCAGTGAGTCAAGCGGGTTGGGAAATCAGCCCCAGCATTTT
-	TRBJ2-1	-	TRBV29-1	CSVRDGAYNEQFF	TGCAGCGTCCGGGACGGCGCCTACAATGAGCAGTTCTTC
TRBD2	TRBJ2-2	-	TRBV7-7	CASSATSGGYTGELFF	TGTGCTAGCAGCGCTACTAGCGGGGGGTACACCGGGGAGCTGTTTTTT
-	TRBJ2-1	-	TRBV6-5	CASTLGPSSYNEQFF	TGTGCCAGCACCCTGGGACCTAGCTCCTACAATGAGCAGTTCTTC
-	TRBJ1-5	few	TRBV28	CASDRFNQPQHF	TGTGCCAGTGACAGGTTCAATCAGCCCCAGCATTTT
TRBD1	TRBJ2-7	-	TRBV30	CAWEGQASSEQYF	TGTGCCTGGGAAGGACAGGCTAGTTCCGAGCAGTACTTC
-	TRBJ2-7	few	TRBV4-2	CASSEEPGANSYEQYF	TGTGCCAGCAGCGAGGAACCGGGGGCGAATTCCTACGAGCAGTACTTC
TRBD2	TRBJ2-2	medium-sized	TRBV30	CAWMGLAGELAGELFF	TGTGCCTGGATGGGGCTAGCGGGGGAGTTGGCCGGGGAGCTGTTTTTT
-	TRBJ2-2	-	TRBV5-1	CASRWQVDTGELFF	TGCGCCAGCAGATGGCAGGTGGACACCGGGGAGCTGTTTTTT
-	TRBJ1-3	-	TRBV2	CASSESTGWGNTIYF	TGTGCCAGCAGTGAATCTACAGGGTGGGGAAACACCATATATTTT
-	TRBJ1-3	-	TRBV6-5	CASTRDETGNTIYF	TGTGCCAGCACCCGTGACGAGACTGGAAACACCATATATTTT
-	TRBJ2-7	-	TRBV7-7	CASSLNTAAYEQYF	TGTGCTAGCAGCTTAAACACTGCGGCCTACGAGCAGTACTTC
-	TRBJ2-5	-	TRBV3-1/TRBV3-2	CASSQVDQQETQYF	TGTGCCAGCAGCCAAGTCGATCAACAAGAGACCCAGTACTTC
TRBD1	TRBJ2-7	few	TRBV7-8	CASSWTGSPGEQYF	TGTGCCAGCAGCTGGACAGGTTCGCCAGGCGAGCAGTACTTC
-	TRBJ1-1	-	TRBV19	CAGTLNTEAFF	TGTGCCGGAACCTTGAACACTGAAGCTTTCTTT
TRBD1	TRBJ2-7	-	TRBV7-2	CASSLGTGLYEQYF	TGTGCCAGCAGCCTCGGGACAGGGCTCTACGAGCAGTACTTC
-	TRBJ2-7	medium-sized	TRBV5-5	CASRGGYEQYF	TGTGCCAGCAGGGGGGGATACGAGCAGTACTTC
TRBD1	TRBJ2-7	medium-sized	TRBV3-1/TRBV3-2	CASSPGQGKADSYEQYF	TGTGCCAGCAGCCCGGGACAGGGAAAAGCTGATTCCTACGAGCAGTACTTC
-	TRBJ2-7	-	TRBV5-1	CASSFPNLDSTGVYEQYF	TGCGCCAGCAGCTTTCCCAACCTGGACAGTACGGGGGTCTACGAGCAGTACTTC
-	TRBJ2-5	-	TRBV7-9	CASQLQETQYF	TGTGCCAGCCAGCTTCAAGAGACCCAGTACTTC
-	TRBJ2-3	once	TRBV9	CASSVEGTLLIGGADTQYF	TGTGCCAGCAGCGTAGAGGGGACCCTACTAATTGGGGGTGCAGATACGCAGTATTTT
-	TRBJ2-5	-	TRBV5-1	CASSLAFAGAPEGTQYF	TGCGCCAGCAGCTTGGCTTTTGCGGGGGCCCCGGAGGGGACCCAGTACTTC
-	TRBJ2-3	-	TRBV5-6	CASSLMEFRTDTQYF	TGTGCCAGCAGCTTGATGGAATTCCGCACAGATACGCAGTATTTT